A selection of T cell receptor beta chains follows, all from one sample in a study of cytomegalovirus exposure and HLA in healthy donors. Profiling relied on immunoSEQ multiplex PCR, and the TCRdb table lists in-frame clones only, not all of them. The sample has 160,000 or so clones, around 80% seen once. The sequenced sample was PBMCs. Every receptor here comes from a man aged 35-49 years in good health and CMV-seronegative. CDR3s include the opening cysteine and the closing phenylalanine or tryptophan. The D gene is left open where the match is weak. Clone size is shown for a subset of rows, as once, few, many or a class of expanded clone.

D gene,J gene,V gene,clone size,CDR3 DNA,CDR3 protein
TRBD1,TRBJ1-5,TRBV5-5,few,TGTGCCAGCAGCTCGGCAGGGGGGAATCAGCCCCAGCATTTT,CASSSAGGNQPQHF
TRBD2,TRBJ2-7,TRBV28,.,TGTGCCAGCAGACCACTAGCGGGAGCCTACGAGCAGTACTTC,CASRPLAGAYEQYF
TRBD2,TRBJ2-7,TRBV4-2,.,TGTGCCAGCAGACCCGGGACTAGCGAGTCCTACGAGCAGTACTTC,CASRPGTSESYEQYF
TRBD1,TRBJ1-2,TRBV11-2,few,TGTGCCAGCTCGCAGGGGGGACTCCAAGGGGTATTTGGCTACACCTTC,CASSQGGLQGVFGYTF
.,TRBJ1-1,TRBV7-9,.,TGTGCCAGCAGCTTAGAGGAGCTTAGGACTGAAGCTTTCTTT,CASSLEELRTEAFF
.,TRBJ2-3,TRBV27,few,TGTGCCAGCAGTTTATCGGGGGGAGCCACAGATACGCAGTATTTT,CASSLSGGATDTQYF
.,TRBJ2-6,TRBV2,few,TGTGCCAGCAGTGTGCGAACTGGGGCCAACGTCCTGACTTTC,CASSVRTGANVLTF
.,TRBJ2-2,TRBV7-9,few,TGTGCCAGCAGGGGGACTAACACCGGGGAGCTGTTTTTT,CASRGTNTGELFF
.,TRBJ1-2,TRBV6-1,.,TGTGCCAGCACCGCCGACGGGTTCTATGGCTACACCTTC,CASTADGFYGYTF
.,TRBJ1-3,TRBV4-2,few,TGTGCCAGCGAGGGTGGAAACACCATATATTTT,CASEGGNTIYF
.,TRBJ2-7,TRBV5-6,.,TGTGCCAGCAGCTCAGGGTTCGAGCAGTACTTC,CASSSGFEQYF
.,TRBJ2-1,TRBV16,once,TGTGCCAGCAGCCAATGGGACACCGAAACCTACAATGAGCAGTTCTTC,CASSQWDTETYNEQFF
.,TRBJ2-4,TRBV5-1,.,TGCGCCAGCAGCTTGGATGTAGGGGCTCAAAACATTCAGTACTTC,CASSLDVGAQNIQYF
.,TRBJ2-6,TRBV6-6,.,TGTGCCAGTCGGGCTAACAGGGCCGGGGCCAACGTCCTGACTTTC,CASRANRAGANVLTF
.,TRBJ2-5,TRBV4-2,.,TGTGCCAGCAGCCAAACTGTCCTAACAGAGACCCAGTACTTC,CASSQTVLTETQYF
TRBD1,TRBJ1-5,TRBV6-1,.,TGTGCCTCCCGGGACAGGGGGCATCATCAGCCCCAGCATTTT,CASRDRGHHQPQHF
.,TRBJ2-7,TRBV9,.,TGTGCCAGCAGCGTAGAAAACGAGCAGTACTTC,CASSVENEQYF
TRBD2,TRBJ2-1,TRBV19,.,TGTGCCAGTAGTATCCACCTAGCGGACTACAATGAGCAGTTCTTC,CASSIHLADYNEQFF
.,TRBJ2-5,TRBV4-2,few,TGTGCCAGCGGTGAGGGAGAGACCCAGTACTTC,CASGEGETQYF
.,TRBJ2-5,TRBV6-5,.,TGTGCCAGCAGTTCGCCGCGGAGGGGAGAGACCCAGTACTTC,CASSSPRRGETQYF
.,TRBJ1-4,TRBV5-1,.,TGCGCCAGCAGCTTGGTACAGGGTCCTTGGGGTGAAAAACTGTTTTTT,CASSLVQGPWGEKLFF
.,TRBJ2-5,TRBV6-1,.,TGTGCCAGCAGTGAGTCCCGGGTGGAGACCCAGTACTTC,CASSESRVETQYF
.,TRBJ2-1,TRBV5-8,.,TGTGCCAGCAGCTTGGATCGGGGTAGGGCCCAGTTCTTC,CASSLDRGRAQFF
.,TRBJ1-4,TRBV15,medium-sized,TGTGCCACCAGCAGAGATCGGGGTATGGCTGAAAAACTGTTTTTT,CATSRDRGMAEKLFF
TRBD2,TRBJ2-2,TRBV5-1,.,TGCGCCAGCAGCCGGACGACTAGCGTGGCCGGGGAGCTGTTTTTT,CASSRTTSVAGELFF
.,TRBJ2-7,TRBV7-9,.,TGTTCCAGCGCTCAGGGTGGGACTCGATTCTACGAGCAGTACTTC,CSSAQGGTRFYEQYF
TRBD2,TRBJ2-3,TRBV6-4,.,TGTGCCACCGGGACTAGCGGGACAGATACGCAGTATTTT,CATGTSGTDTQYF
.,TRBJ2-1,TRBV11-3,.,TGTGCCAGCAGTCAAGCAGGGTTTTCCTACAATGAACAGTTCTTC,CASSQAGFSYNEQFF
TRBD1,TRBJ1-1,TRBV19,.,TGTGCCAGTAGTCCTCGGACAGGGGGAGGTTCCGGAGCTTTCTTT,CASSPRTGGGSGAFF
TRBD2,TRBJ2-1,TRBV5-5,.,TGTGCCAGCAGCCCCCTAGCGGGAGGTAATGAGCAGTTCTTC,CASSPLAGGNEQFF
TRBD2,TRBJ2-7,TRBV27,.,TGTGCCAGCAGCACTATATTTGGACTAGCGGGCGAGCAGTACTTC,CASSTIFGLAGEQYF
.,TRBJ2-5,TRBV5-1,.,TGCGCCAGCAGCTTGGGACAACCCTCGGAGACCCAGTACTTC,CASSLGQPSETQYF
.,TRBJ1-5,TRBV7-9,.,TGTGCCAGCAGCTTGGCTGGAGTTAATAGCAATCAGCCCCAGCATTTT,CASSLAGVNSNQPQHF
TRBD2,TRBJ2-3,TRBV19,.,TGTGCCAGTAGTATGGGAAGTTGGCTAGCGGGGTTCACAGATACGCAGTATTTT,CASSMGSWLAGFTDTQYF
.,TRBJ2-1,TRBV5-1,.,TGCGCCAGCAGCTTGGAGGGGATGGATGAGCAGTTCTTC,CASSLEGMDEQFF
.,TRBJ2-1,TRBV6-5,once,TGTGCCAGCAGTTACGGTTCTAGCTTAACTCCCAATGAGCAGTTCTTC,CASSYGSSLTPNEQFF
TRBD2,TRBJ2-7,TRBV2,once,TGTGCCAGCAGTGAATCCCGGGAGGCTCTGTCCTACGAGCAGTACTTC,CASSESREALSYEQYF
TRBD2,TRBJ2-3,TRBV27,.,TGTGCCAGCAGGCGGGAGAGAAGCACAGATACGCAGTATTTT,CASRRERSTDTQYF
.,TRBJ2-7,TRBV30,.,TGTGCCTGGGGGAGCGGATACGAGCAGTACTTC,CAWGSGYEQYF
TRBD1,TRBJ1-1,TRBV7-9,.,TGTGCCAGCAGCAAGACAGGGGGCAGGGATGAAGCTTTCTTT,CASSKTGGRDEAFF
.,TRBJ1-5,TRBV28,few,TGTGCCAGCAGGTCGGGGGATCAGCCCCAGCATTTT,CASRSGDQPQHF
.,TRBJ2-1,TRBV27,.,TGTGCCAGCAGTTTGGCGATAGCGCACTACAATGAGCAGTTCTTC,CASSLAIAHYNEQFF
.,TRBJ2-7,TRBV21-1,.,TGTGCCAGCCGCGATATCGGGGATAACTACGAGCAGTACTTC,CASRDIGDNYEQYF